This T cell receptor beta chain was sequenced during a study of blood T cell repertoires in COVID-19. Under the authors' procedure: For nucleated cells, counts were estimated from reference gene primer amplification. Sequencing used immunoSEQ multiplex PCR; TCRdb keeps in-frame clones, though not all of them. V, J and clone size are taken as reported in that table, and D and trimming were inferred from the DNA itself. This sample has almost 90,000 clones, with 90% found just once. Sequenced: peripheral blood. The sequence came from a man aged 18 to 29 with COVID-19, enrolled during active disease.

In DNA, the CDR3 is TGCAGTGCTAGAGTCGGGTCCGAGCAGTACTTC. Residues: CSARVGSEQYF. The chain has TRBV20-1 and TRBJ2-7; D call uncertain. V was shortened by 1 base and J by 6 bases, with 7 bases between the two germline ends. Germline V gene sequence: CDR1 DFQATT, CDR2 SNEGSKA (reference sequence). The CDR3 is 11 residues long.